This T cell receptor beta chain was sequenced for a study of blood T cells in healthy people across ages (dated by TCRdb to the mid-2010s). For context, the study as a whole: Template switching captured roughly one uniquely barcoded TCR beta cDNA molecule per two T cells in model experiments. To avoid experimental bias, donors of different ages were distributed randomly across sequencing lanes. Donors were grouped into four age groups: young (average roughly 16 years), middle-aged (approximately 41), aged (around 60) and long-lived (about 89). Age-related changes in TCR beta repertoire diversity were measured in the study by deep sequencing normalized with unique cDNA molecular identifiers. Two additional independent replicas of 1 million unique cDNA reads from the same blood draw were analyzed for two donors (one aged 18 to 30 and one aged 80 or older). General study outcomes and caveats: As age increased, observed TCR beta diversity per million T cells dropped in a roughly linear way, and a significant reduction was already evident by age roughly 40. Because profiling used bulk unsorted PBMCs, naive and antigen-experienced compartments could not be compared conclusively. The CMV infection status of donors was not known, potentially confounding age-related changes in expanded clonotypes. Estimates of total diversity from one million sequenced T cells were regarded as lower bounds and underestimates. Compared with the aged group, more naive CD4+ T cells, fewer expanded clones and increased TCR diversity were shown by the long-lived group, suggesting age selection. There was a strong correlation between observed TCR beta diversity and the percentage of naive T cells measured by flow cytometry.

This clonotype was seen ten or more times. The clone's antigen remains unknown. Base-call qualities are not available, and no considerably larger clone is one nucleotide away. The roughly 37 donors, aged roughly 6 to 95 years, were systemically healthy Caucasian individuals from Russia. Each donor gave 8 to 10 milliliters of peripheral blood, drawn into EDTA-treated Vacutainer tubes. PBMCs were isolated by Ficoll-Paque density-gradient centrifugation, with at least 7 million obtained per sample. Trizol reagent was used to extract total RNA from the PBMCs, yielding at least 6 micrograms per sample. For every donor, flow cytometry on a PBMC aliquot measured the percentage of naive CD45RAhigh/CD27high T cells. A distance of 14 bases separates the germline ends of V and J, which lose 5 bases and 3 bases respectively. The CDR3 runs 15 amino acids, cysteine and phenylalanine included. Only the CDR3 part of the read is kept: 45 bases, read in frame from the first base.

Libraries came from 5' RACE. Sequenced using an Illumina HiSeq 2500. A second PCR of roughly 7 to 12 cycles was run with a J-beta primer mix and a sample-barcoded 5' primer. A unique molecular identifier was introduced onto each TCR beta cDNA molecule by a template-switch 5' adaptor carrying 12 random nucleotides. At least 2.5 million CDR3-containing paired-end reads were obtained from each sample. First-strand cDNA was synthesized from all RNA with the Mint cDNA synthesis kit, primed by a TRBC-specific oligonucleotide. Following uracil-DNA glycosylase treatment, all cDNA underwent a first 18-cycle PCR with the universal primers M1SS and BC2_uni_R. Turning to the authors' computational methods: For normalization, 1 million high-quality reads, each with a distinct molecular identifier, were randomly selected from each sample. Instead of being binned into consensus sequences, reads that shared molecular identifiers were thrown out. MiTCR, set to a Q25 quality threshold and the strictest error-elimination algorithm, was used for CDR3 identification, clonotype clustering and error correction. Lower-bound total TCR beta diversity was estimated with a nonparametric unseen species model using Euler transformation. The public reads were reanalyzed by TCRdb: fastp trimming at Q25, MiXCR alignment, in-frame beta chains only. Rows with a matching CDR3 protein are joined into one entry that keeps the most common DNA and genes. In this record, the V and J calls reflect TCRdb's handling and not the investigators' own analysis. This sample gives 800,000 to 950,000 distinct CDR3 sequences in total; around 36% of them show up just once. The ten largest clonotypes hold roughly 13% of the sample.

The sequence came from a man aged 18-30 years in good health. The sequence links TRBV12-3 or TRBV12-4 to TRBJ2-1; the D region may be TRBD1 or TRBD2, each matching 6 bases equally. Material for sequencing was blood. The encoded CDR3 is CASSLGGGHYNEQFF. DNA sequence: TGTGCCAGCAGTCTAGGAGGGGGACACTACAATGAGCAGTTCTTC.